This paragraph covers one T cell receptor (beta chain) sequence. The antigen is not known. The source of the sample is a study of CD8 T cells in ankylosing spondylitis. Study-wide results and caveats: Within matched ankylosing spondylitis synovial fluid, disease-linked clones were reportedly significantly enriched. As for the disease-linked clones, they showed a CD8+ phenotype and occurred at relatively low frequencies in peripheral blood.

MiXCR, applied by TCRdb to the 5' RACE reads, yields one record per CDR3 protein. The sample lists a few hundred thousand distinct CDR3 sequences; around 21% were seen once. The V gene lost 6 bases and the J gene lost 1 base, with 18 bases spanning the gap. Germline V gene lookup returns CDR1 DFQATT and CDR2 SNEGSKA (reference sequence). The length of the CDR3 is 15 residues. Source material: blood, either unsorted or a sorted T cell fraction (not recorded which). The rearrangement uses TRBV20-1 and TRBJ1-1; a possible D gene is TRBD1 (6 bases). The sequence was obtained from a female donor with ankylosing spondylitis or in good health (not recorded which). CDR3 DNA sequence: TGCAGTGCCAAGGACAGAGCCCATTGGAACACTGAAGCTTTCTTT. This gives the protein CSAKDRAHWNTEAFF.